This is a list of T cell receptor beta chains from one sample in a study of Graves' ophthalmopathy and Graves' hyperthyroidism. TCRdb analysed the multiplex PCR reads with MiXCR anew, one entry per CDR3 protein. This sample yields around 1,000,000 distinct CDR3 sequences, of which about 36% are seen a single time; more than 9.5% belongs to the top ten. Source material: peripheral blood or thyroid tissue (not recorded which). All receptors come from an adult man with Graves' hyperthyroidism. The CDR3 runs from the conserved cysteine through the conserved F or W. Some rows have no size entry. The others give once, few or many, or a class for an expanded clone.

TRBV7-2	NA	CASSFTRSGRVHEQYF
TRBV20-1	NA	CSAKKGTGGNQPQHF
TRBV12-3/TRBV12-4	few	CASMGQGYYEQYF
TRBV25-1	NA	CASRDHRGGSNVLTF
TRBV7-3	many	CASSLNAPGMNTEAFF
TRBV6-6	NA	CASSYHEGYQPQHF
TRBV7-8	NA	CACKGRRVTNTGELFF
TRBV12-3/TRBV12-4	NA	CASRPGRASGSETQYF
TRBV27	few	CASVSGYTF
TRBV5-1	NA	CASRGAFDTGELFF
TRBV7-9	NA	CASSLQGGFDEQYF
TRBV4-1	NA	CASSQDSTLGRGDEAFF
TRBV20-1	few	CSARPLGTGRAYEQYF
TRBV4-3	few	CASSQDVNREEKLFF
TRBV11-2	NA	CDSSFYICSALDNYGYTF
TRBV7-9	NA	CASSSSRQGASGNRITPQHF
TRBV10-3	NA	CAISAHGRRGEQYF
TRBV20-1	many	CSARGTGDYYEQYF
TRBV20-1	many	CSALTSQGRETQYF